This paragraph reports one TCR beta chain. With 4 bases removed from V and 0 bases from J, the gap between germline ends came to 11 bases. Germline CDR1 SGHDT, CDR2 YYEEEE. The CDR3 is 15 amino acids. The data were taken from a study of blood T cell repertoires in COVID-19. The assay was immunoSEQ multiplex PCR, and TCRdb's table has in-frame clones only and misses some. The table shows about 210,000 clones, with about 84% occurring only once. This clonotype originated in a man aged 25-45 years with acute COVID-19. The sequencing sample was made of PBMCs or T cells enriched from blood (not recorded which). The chain employs TRBV5-6 and TRBJ1-3, with a possible D match to TRBD1 (6 bases). This chain's CDR3 is CASSRTETSGNTIYF. DNA for the CDR3: TGTGCCAGCAGCCGGACAGAGACCTCTGGAAACACCATATATTTT. The variable domain in full, with the rest retrieved from reference TRBV5-6 and TRBJ1-3, is DAGVTQSPTHLIKTRGQQVTLRCSPKSGHDTVSWYQQALGQGPQFIFQYYEEEERQRGNFPDRFSGHQFPNYSSELNVNALLLGDSALYLCASSRTETSGNTIYFGEGSWLTVV.